Below, 11 T cell receptor beta chains from the same sample are listed, as sequenced in a study of shared clonotypes between healthy human individuals (dated by TCRdb to the early 2020s). Library creation used the immunoSEQ multiplex PCR assay. TCRdb's version of the immuneACCESS table is confined to in-frame rearrangements and falls short of the full clone set. An unresolved V gene accounts for under half of the shortfall where checked; the remainder is of unknown origin. The sample data list under 2,000,000 clones, and 85% to 95% of these were observed just once. The ten largest clones take up approximately 1.2% of the sample. CD8 naive samples were obtained by positive selection for CCR7 among CD45RO-negative cells, yielding a CD45RA+CCR7+ population from which TemRA cells were excluded. Sequenced input: naive CD8+ T cells sorted from blood. The cell subset or site label on this specimen signifies: CD45RA+CCR7+. The receptors stem from a man younger than 30 in good health.

Written as DNA, the CDR3 is TGTGCTAGTGGTTCTACAGGGGTTGAAGCTTTCTTT. Translated, it gives CASGSTGVEAFF. This sequence joins TRBV12-5 and TRBJ1-1, with TRBD1 identical over 7 bases. CDR3 size: 12 residues. Germline V gene lookup returns CDR1 LGHNT and CDR2 FRNRAP. The trim removed 4 bases at V and 7 bases at J, leaving 3 bases unmatched.

The V call is TRBV6-1, the J call TRBJ2-2; D is perhaps TRBD1 or TRBD2 (5 bases each). The V end was cut by 4 bases, the J end by 8 bases, with 8 bases between. The CDR3 totals 12 residues. Germline values: CDR1 MNHNS, CDR2 SASEGT. Here the CDR3 DNA reads TGTGCCAGCAGTGGGGGGTCTGGGGAGCTGTTTTTT. Translated, it gives CASSGGSGELFF.

V and J are TRBV5-5 and TRBJ2-7; 12 positions match TRBD1. With V trimmed by 5 bases and J by 5 bases, 5 bases remained unmatched. The CDR3 runs to 14 residues. Germline CDR1 SGHKS, CDR2 YYEKEE (reference sequence). CDR3 sequence (DNA): TGTGCCAGCAGGCTGGGACAGGGGGCGAACGAGCAGTACTTC. Residues: CASRLGQGANEQYF. Full variable domain (remainder filled in from reference TRBV5-5 and TRBJ2-7): DAGVTQSPTHLIKTRGQQVTLRCSPISGHKSVSWYQQVLGQGPQFIFQYYEKEERGRGNFPDRFSARQFPNYSSELNVNALLLGDSALYLCASRLGQGANEQYFGPGTRLTVT.

A word on this clone: Other DNA sequences within the sample encode an identical CDR3. This rearrangement joins TRBV4-1 to TRBJ1-1; D is uncertain. Germline assignment: CDR1 MGHRA and CDR2 YSYEKL. The ends were cut back, 4 bases at V and 0 bases at J, with 6 bases in the middle. The CDR3 spans 13 residues. As DNA, the CDR3 is TGCGCCAGCAGCCTTAGACTGAACACTGAAGCTTTCTTT. Translating it yields CASSLRLNTEAFF.

About this clone: The sample holds other DNA sequences that translate to the same CDR3. The J gene is TRBJ2-5, the V gene TRBV9; 8 bases fit TRBD2. Germline V gene sequence: CDR1 SGDLS, CDR2 YYNGEE. V gave up 3 bases and J gave up 3 bases; unmatched junction bases: 1. The CDR3 is made up of 13 amino acids. CDR3 in DNA: TGTGCCAGCAGCGCGGGACTAGAAGAGACCCAGTACTTC. It is translated as CASSAGLEETQYF.

With respect to this clone: Other DNA variants within this sample encode the same CDR3. V and J are TRBV6-1 and TRBJ2-7; weak D call: TRBD2 (5 bases). The V gene lost 3 bases and the J gene lost 2 bases, with 11 bases spanning the gap. The length of the CDR3 is 14 residues. Germline V gene lookup returns CDR1 MNHNS and CDR2 SASEGT. CDR3 amino acids: CASSDPGLTYEQYF. DNA of the CDR3: TGTGCCAGCAGTGATCCCGGACTGACCTACGAGCAGTACTTC.

The chain carries TRBV28 and TRBJ1-5; D possibly corresponds to TRBD1 (5 bases). Trimming shortened V by 7 bases and J by 3 bases, and 16 bases separated the two germline ends. The CDR3 runs to 15 residues. Germline assignment: CDR1 MDHEN and CDR2 SYDVKM. CDR3 loop: CASTLSDRLNQPQHF. As DNA, the CDR3 is TGTGCCAGCACCCTGAGTGACAGACTCAATCAGCCCCAGCATTTT.

This rearrangement joins TRBV15 to TRBJ2-3, with a weak D call TRBD2 (6 bases). This CDR3 spans 15 amino acids. V lost 4 bases and J 2 bases, leaving 13 bases between the germline ends. The germline CDR1 and CDR2 sequences are LNHNV and YYDKDF (reference sequence). The CDR3 DNA follows: TGTGCCACCAGCACCCCGGGAGCGTCCACAGATACGCAGTATTTT. This encodes CATSTPGASTDTQYF. Combining the CDR3 with reference TRBV15 and TRBJ2-3 gives the whole variable domain DAMVIQNPRYQVTQFGKPVTLSCSQTLNHNVMYWYQQKSSQAPKLLFHYYDKDFNNEADTPDNFQSRRPNTSFCFLDIRSPGLGDTAMYLCATSTPGASTDTQYFGPGTRLTVL.

The chain uses TRBV5-6 and TRBJ2-1; D not certain. V was clipped by 0 bases and J by 0 bases, with 4 bases between them. The CDR3 length is 14 residues. Germline-derived CDR1 and CDR2 are SGHDT and YYEEEE. The CDR3 coding sequence is TGTGCCAGCAGCTTGGAGGCCTCCTACAATGAGCAGTTCTTC. It is translated as CASSLEASYNEQFF. The variable domain in full, completed from reference TRBV5-6 and TRBJ2-1, reads DAGVTQSPTHLIKTRGQQVTLRCSPKSGHDTVSWYQQALGQGPQFIFQYYEEEERQRGNFPDRFSGHQFPNYSSELNVNALLLGDSALYLCASSLEASYNEQFFGPGTRLTVL.

The chain couples TRBV5-6 to TRBJ1-4; no reliable D call. The germline CDR1 and CDR2 sequences are SGHDT and YYEEEE. Trimming left V 1 base short and J 6 bases short, with 7 bases between. The CDR3 is 13 residues long. The CDR3 DNA reads TGTGCCAGCAGCTTGCACAGTGATGAAAAACTGTTTTTT. Translated, it gives CASSLHSDEKLFF.

As concerns this clone: Relative to the germline gene, one junction end is altered; a read error may explain this. This sequence joins TRBV10-3 and TRBJ1-1; the D is unclear. Per the germline V gene, CDR1 is ENHRY and CDR2 is SYGVKD. The CDR3 spans 12 residues. CDR3 region: CAVRTMNTEAFF. The CDR3 DNA sequence: TGTGCCGTCAGGACCATGAACACTGAAGCTTTCTTT.